Below, 10 T cell receptor beta chains from the same sample are listed, as sequenced in a study of beta chain features in type 1 diabetes. Points from the study as a whole: Patients with Type 1 diabetes showed moderately but significantly shorter TCRB CDR3s in all four CD4+ subsets.

Their target antigens are unknown. Every isolated RNA sample was fully reverse transcribed, so sequencing captured expressed TCRB transcripts. The repertoire was sequenced with immunoSEQ multiplex PCR; TCRdb's copy has only in-frame clones and lacks some. The sample has approximately 170,000 clones; about 7.9% are singletons. Source material: central memory CD4+ T cells from blood. The receptors were gathered from a man aged 18 to 30 with type 1 diabetes.

This clone occurred many times. This chain joins TRBV19 and TRBJ1-2, with 7 bases matching TRBD1. Germline CDR1 and CDR2: LNHDA and SQIVND (reference sequence). J was trimmed by 8 bases and V by 3 bases; bases with no gene match: 6. The CDR3 has 13 residues. The CDR3 sequence: CASSMFTGDGYTF. The DNA of the CDR3 is TGTGCCAGTAGTATGTTCACAGGGGACGGCTACACCTTC.

This clone turned up a few times. V usage is TRBV30 and J usage is TRBJ1-3, with unresolved D. V was clipped by 1 base and J by 2 bases, with 6 bases between them. The CDR3 spans 13 residues. Germline CDR1 reads GTSNPN; CDR2 reads SVGIG (reference sequence). The CDR3: CAWSGVPGNTIYF. The CDR3, as DNA: TGTGCCTGGAGTGGCGTTCCTGGAAACACCATATATTTT.

This clone appeared a few times. This chain connects TRBV4-2 to TRBJ2-6, with a possible D match to TRBD2 (5 bases). The germline V gene has CDR1 LGHNA and CDR2 YNFKEQ. This CDR3 contains 17 residues. Trimming stripped 0 bases from V and 0 bases from J, with 9 bases between. The CDR3: CASSQDLANSGANVLTF. The CDR3 DNA reads TGTGCCAGCAGCCAAGATCTAGCCAACTCTGGGGCCAACGTCCTGACTTTC.

The gene calls are TRBV29-1 and TRBJ2-7, with 7 nucleotides matching TRBD2. This CDR3 has 15 residues. From germline, CDR1 is SQVTM and CDR2 ANQGSEA. The V and J ends lost 4 bases and 5 bases, in that order; junction bases with no gene match: 14. This chain's CDR3 is CSVAPRGGLGDEQYF. The CDR3 bases are TGCAGCGTTGCCCCACGGGGAGGGCTTGGCGACGAGCAGTACTTC.

This clone was counted at least ten times. The V gene is TRBV28, the J gene TRBJ2-1, with TRBD2 identical over 13 bases. The CDR3 spans 15 residues. V was pared by 7 bases and J by 6 bases, with 6 bases of the junction left unmatched. Germline lookup yields CDR1 MDHEN and CDR2 SYDVKM. The CDR3 DNA sequence: TGTGCCAGCACCGAGGGACTAGCGGGAACCAATGAGCAGTTCTTC. Its protein is CASTEGLAGTNEQFF.

This clone was detected only a few times. The chain is built from TRBV7-2 and TRBJ2-5; possibly TRBD2 for D (7 bases). The germline V gene encodes CDR1 SGHTA and CDR2 FQGNSA. This CDR3 has 14 residues. V was clipped by 5 bases and J by 5 bases, with 15 bases between them. This CDR3 is CASSPEGGRETQYF. The CDR3 DNA follows: TGTGCCAGCAGCCCGGAGGGGGGGCGGGAGACCCAGTACTTC.

This sequence joins TRBV28 and TRBJ1-5; D is ambiguous. Trimming took 6 bases from V and 9 from J, leaving 12 bases between them. CDR1 is MDHEN and CDR2 is SYDVKM in the germline V gene. The CDR3 is made up of 12 amino acids. As DNA, the CDR3 is TGTGCCAGCAGGACCGTAGAGGGGCCCCAGCATTTT. It is translated as CASRTVEGPQHF.

The chain links TRBV30 to TRBJ2-5, with D possibly TRBD1 on 5 matching bases. Germline assignment: CDR1 GTSNPN and CDR2 SVGIG (reference sequence). The CDR3 is 12 residues long. Trimming removed 4 bases from V and 0 bases from J, with 6 bases in between. The CDR3, as DNA: TGTGCCTGGAACAGGTACCAAGAGACCCAGTACTTC. It translates to CAWNRYQETQYF.

Points on this clone: Other nucleotide sequences from this sample produce the same CDR3. The chain links TRBV9 to TRBJ2-3; TRBD1 agrees at 9 bases. CDR1 SGDLS and CDR2 YYNGEE come from the germline V gene. The CDR3 covers 16 residues. The V and J ends lost 0 bases and 3 bases, in that order; junction bases with no gene match: 5. The CDR3 DNA sequence: TGTGCCAGCAGCGTAGGTGGACAGGGGTTGACAGATACGCAGTATTTT. Protein: CASSVGGQGLTDTQYF.

This clone was counted between two and nine times. The chain couples TRBV5-1 to TRBJ2-2; D possibly corresponds to TRBD1 (5 bases). Germline assignment: CDR1 SGHRS and CDR2 YFSETQ. Trimming took 0 bases from V and 4 from J, leaving 10 bases between them. This CDR3 comprises 15 residues. The CDR3 spells CASSLVTVPTGELFF. CDR3 DNA sequence: TGCGCCAGCAGCTTGGTGACAGTGCCCACCGGGGAGCTGTTTTTT.